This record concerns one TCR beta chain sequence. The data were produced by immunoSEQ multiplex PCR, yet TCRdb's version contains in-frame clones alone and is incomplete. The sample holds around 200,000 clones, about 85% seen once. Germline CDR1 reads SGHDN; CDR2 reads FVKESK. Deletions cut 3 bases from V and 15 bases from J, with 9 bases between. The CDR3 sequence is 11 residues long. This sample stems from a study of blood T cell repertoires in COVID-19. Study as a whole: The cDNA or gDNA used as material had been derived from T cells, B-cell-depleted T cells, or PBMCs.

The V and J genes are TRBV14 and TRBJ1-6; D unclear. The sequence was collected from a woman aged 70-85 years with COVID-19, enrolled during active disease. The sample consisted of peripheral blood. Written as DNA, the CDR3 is TGTGCCAGCAGCCATACTAGTTTCCTCCACTTT. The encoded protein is CASSHTSFLHF.